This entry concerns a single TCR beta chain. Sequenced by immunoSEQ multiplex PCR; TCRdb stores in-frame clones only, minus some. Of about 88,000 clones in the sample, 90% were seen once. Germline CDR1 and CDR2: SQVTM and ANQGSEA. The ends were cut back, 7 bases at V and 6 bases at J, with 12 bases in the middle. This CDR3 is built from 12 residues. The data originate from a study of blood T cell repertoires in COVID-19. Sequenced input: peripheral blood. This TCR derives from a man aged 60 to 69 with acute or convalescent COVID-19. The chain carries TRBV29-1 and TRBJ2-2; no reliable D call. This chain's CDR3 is CSAETVSGELFF. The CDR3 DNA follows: TGCAGCGCGGAAACAGTGTCCGGGGAGCTGTTTTTT.